The next 9 T cell receptor beta chains were all read from a single sample in a study of blood T cell repertoires in COVID-19. Generated by immunoSEQ multiplex PCR, the TCRdb table keeps only in-frame clones and is missing some. The sample carries tens of thousands of clones, over 75% recorded once. Specimen: peripheral blood. These receptors originate from a man between 50 and 59 years old with active COVID-19.

The J gene is TRBJ2-3, the V gene TRBV4-1; no clear D. CDR3 size: 11 residues. V lost 5 bases to trimming and J lost 4 bases, with 4 bases between them. Per the germline V gene, CDR1 is MGHRA and CDR2 is YSYEKL. The chain's CDR3 is CASSLADTQYF. For the CDR3, the DNA is TGCGCCAGCAGCTTAGCAGATACGCAGTATTTT.

CDR3 protein: CASSQSLATGGYTF. For the CDR3, the DNA is TGCGCCAGCAGCCAATCCTTGGCCACAGGGGGCTACACCTTC. V usage is TRBV4-3 and J usage is TRBJ1-2, with TRBD1 as a possible D gene (6 bases). Germline V gene data show CDR1 as LGHNA and CDR2 as YSLEER. The ends were cut back, 2 bases at V and 8 bases at J, with 15 bases in the middle. This CDR3 has 14 amino acids.

This clone came up once. The chain uses TRBV19 and TRBJ1-5; possible D gene TRBD1, 5 bases. V was cut by 1 base and J by 6 bases, with 16 bases left in between. The CDR3 totals 16 residues. CDR1 and CDR2 from the germline V gene are LNHDA and SQIVND (reference sequence). CDR3: CASSIGPGNGIQPQHF. The CDR3 region has the DNA TGTGCCAGTAGTATAGGACCAGGGAACGGTATTCAGCCCCAGCATTTT.

This sequence joins TRBV5-1 and TRBJ1-5, with a tentative D call TRBD1 (5 bases). Between the trimmed V and J ends, which lost 6 bases and 6 bases, there was a span of 16 bases. The CDR3 is 14 residues long. CDR1 and CDR2 (germline): SGHRS, YFSETQ. In DNA form, the CDR3 reads TGCGCCAGCACCGGAGGGGTTGGTGGTCAGCCCCAGCATTTT. Amino acid sequence: CASTGGVGGQPQHF. The entire variable domain, with the rest obtained from reference TRBV5-1 and TRBJ1-5, is as follows: KAGVTQTPRYLIKTRGQQVTLSCSPISGHRSVSWYQQTPGQGLQFLFEYFSETQRNKGNFPGRFSGRQFSNSRSEMNVSTLELGDSALYLCASTGGVGGQPQHFGDGTRLSIL.

The chain carries TRBV11-1 and TRBJ2-3; D unresolved. The germline V gene has CDR1 SGHAT and CDR2 FQDESV (reference sequence). The CDR3 is made up of 14 amino acids. The V end was cut by 3 bases, the J end by 5 bases, with 12 bases between. The CDR3 sequence: CASSFGASGDTQYF. CDR3 nucleotides: TGTGCCAGCAGCTTTGGAGCCTCCGGAGATACGCAGTATTTT.

The chain couples TRBV7-2 to TRBJ2-5; possibly TRBD1 for D (6 bases). This CDR3 contains 14 residues. The V end lost 6 bases, the J end lost 0 bases, and 11 bases lay between the germline ends. The germline V gene has CDR1 SGHTA and CDR2 FQGNSA. This CDR3 reads CASRWTVNQETQYF. The CDR3 nucleotides read TGTGCCAGCAGATGGACAGTCAACCAAGAGACCCAGTACTTC. Full variable domain (remainder filled in from reference TRBV7-2 and TRBJ2-5): GAGVSQSPSNKVTEKGKDVELRCDPISGHTALYWYRQSLGQGLEFLIYFQGNSAPDKSGLPSDRFSAERTGGSVSTLTIQRTQQEDSAVYLCASRWTVNQETQYFGPGTRLLVL.

The chain recombines TRBV7-9 with TRBJ1-6; 9 nucleotides match TRBD1. Losses at the gene ends were 5 bases for V and 10 bases for J; bases not matched to a gene: 12. Germline V gene sequence: CDR1 SEHNR, CDR2 FQNEAQ (reference sequence). There are 16 residues in the CDR3. For the CDR3, the DNA is TGTGCCAGCAGCGCCCCTCGGACAGGGGACGGCTCACCCCTCCACTTT. As protein: CASSAPRTGDGSPLHF.

This rearrangement joins TRBV18 to TRBJ2-5; D perhaps matches TRBD1 (6 bases). V dropped 1 base and J dropped 2 bases, with 14 bases sitting between them. From germline, CDR1 is KGHSH and CDR2 LQKENI. This CDR3 region has 16 residues. The CDR3 region is CASSPLRGWEQETQYF. CDR3 nucleotides: TGTGCCAGCTCACCACTCAGGGGTTGGGAACAAGAGACCCAGTACTTC.

V and J are TRBV29-1 and TRBJ2-5, with 15 bases lining up with TRBD2. The CDR3 runs 15 residues. V shed 4 bases, J shed 8 bases, and the junction held 8 bases outside the gene matches. From germline, CDR1 is SQVTM and CDR2 ANQGSEA. The CDR3 nucleotides read TGCAGCGTTGGGACTAGCGGGAGGGCCGGGGAAACCCAGTACTTC. It translates to CSVGTSGRAGETQYF.